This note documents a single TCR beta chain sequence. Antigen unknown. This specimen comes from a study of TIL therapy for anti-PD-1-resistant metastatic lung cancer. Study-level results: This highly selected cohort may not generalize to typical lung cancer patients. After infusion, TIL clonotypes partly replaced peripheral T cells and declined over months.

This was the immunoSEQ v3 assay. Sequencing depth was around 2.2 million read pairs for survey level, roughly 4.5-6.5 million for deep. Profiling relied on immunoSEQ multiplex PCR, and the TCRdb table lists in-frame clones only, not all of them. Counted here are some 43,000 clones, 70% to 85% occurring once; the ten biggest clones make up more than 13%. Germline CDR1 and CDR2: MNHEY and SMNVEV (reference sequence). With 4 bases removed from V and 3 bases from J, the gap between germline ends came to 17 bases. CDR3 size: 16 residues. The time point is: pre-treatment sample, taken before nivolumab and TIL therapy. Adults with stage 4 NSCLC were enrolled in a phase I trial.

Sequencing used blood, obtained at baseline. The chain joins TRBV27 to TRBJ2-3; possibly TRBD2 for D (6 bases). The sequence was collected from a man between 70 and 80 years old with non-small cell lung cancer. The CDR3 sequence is CASSSRKTSLTDTQYF. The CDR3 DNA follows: TGTGCCAGCAGTTCTAGGAAGACTAGTCTAACAGATACGCAGTATTTT.